This T cell receptor beta chain derives from a study of T cell repertoires in cytomegalovirus infection. CDR1 MGHRA and CDR2 YSYEKL come from the germline V gene. Trimming took 1 base from V and 0 from J, leaving 16 bases between them. There are 18 residues in the CDR3. TCRdb independently ran MiXCR on the reads; one entry per CDR3 protein. The sample has about 500,000 distinct CDR3 sequences; roughly a third are singletons. Ten or more counts support this clonotype. Antigen specificity is unknown. Overall study results and limits: Pooled public TCR beta family frequency picked out CMV carriers with the relevant HLA. HLA-C-restricted CMV clonotypes gave the most frequent clonotype in two of eight donors.

Sequencing was performed on cultured PBMCs, taken from culture after CMV antigen stimulation. The chain uses TRBV4-1 and TRBJ1-3; D may be TRBD1 (6 bases). This receptor was identified in a human donor in good health (CMV status not recorded). Some clones in this sample may be carry-over from other donors' samples. CDR3 nucleotides: TGCGCCAGCAGCCAAGGAGGTTTACAGGGAAGCTCTGGAAACACCATATATTTT. Protein: CASSQGGLQGSSGNTIYF.